Each of the 16 T cell receptor beta chains below was sequenced from the same sample in a study of blood T cell repertoires in COVID-19. TCRdb's copy holds only in-frame clones and misses some; the assay was immunoSEQ multiplex PCR. The repertoire holds about 53,000 clones, with approximately 80% as singletons. The specimen sequenced was peripheral blood. All receptors derive from a human donor with active or convalescent COVID-19. The donor label of this sample is uncertain.

The chain employs TRBV7-9 and TRBJ1-5, with 10 bases matching TRBD1. The CDR3 totals 17 residues. J gave up 2 bases and V 5 bases, and 9 bases lay outside the gene matches. Germline lookup yields CDR1 SEHNR and CDR2 FQNEAQ (reference sequence). The CDR3 nucleotides read TGTGCCAGCAGCCTGGGACAGGGGATACTGGGCAATCAGCCCCAGCATTTT. It translates to CASSLGQGILGNQPQHF.

The CDR3 bases are TGCAGCGCACAGGGGGTCCTGAACACTGAAGCTTTCTTT. Its protein product is CSAQGVLNTEAFF. The chain carries TRBV29-1 and TRBJ1-1; 8 bases match TRBD1. The CDR3 is made up of 13 amino acids. CDR1 is SQVTM and CDR2 is ANQGSEA in the germline V gene. V shed 7 bases, J shed 0 bases, and the junction held 4 bases outside the gene matches. Filled out from reference TRBV29-1 and TRBJ1-1, the complete variable domain reads SAVISQKPSRDICQRGTSLTIQCQVDSQVTMMFWYRQQPGQSLTLIATANQGSEATYESGFVIDKFPISRPNLTFSTLTVSNMSPEDSSIYLCSAQGVLNTEAFFGQGTRLTVV.

This clone was seen only a few times. One base away lies a much larger clone, so this may be a sequencing read error. J is TRBJ2-1 and V is TRBV7-3, with 11 bases that match TRBD1. The CDR3 extends over 15 amino acids. Trimming took 4 bases from V and 7 from J; bases not matched to a gene: 6. From germline, CDR1 is SGHTA and CDR2 FQGTGA. The CDR3 region is CASSWGQGDGNEQFF. The DNA of the CDR3 is TGTGCCAGCAGCTGGGGACAGGGGGATGGGAATGAGCAGTTCTTC.

The chain couples TRBV30 to TRBJ1-5; D gene ambiguous. Germline V lookup: CDR1 GTSNPN, CDR2 SVGIG (reference sequence). This CDR3 region has 13 residues. V lost 0 bases and J 4 bases, leaving 7 bases between the germline ends. As DNA, the CDR3 is TGTGCCTGGAGTGTAGCGGAAAATCAGCCCCAGCATTTT. It yields the protein CAWSVAENQPQHF.

This clone was seen more than once but under ten times. The chain has TRBV18 and TRBJ2-5; D is uncertain. The germline V gene has CDR1 KGHSH and CDR2 LQKENI. V was trimmed by 0 bases and J by 2 bases, leaving 7 bases between them. The CDR3 has 14 amino acids. As DNA, the CDR3 is TGTGCCAGCTCACCACCTAACAGTCAAGAGACCCAGTACTTC. Encoded protein: CASSPPNSQETQYF.

This sequence joins TRBV3-1 (or the pseudogene TRBV3-2) and TRBJ1-5, with a tentative D call TRBD1 (6 bases). The length of the CDR3 is 13 residues. In germline, CDR1 is LGHDT, CDR2 YNNKEL (reference sequence). Trimming took off 4 bases at V and 7 bases at J, with 11 bases between the two ends. The CDR3 nucleotides read TGTGCCAGCAGCCCGCGGGGGGGCCAGCCCCAGCATTTT. Its protein is CASSPRGGQPQHF.

The chain combines TRBV27 with TRBJ1-4, with 9 bases matching TRBD1. The V segment lost 7 bases and the J segment 5 bases; nucleotides outside the gene matches: 8. Per germline, CDR1 MNHEY and CDR2 SMNVEV (reference sequence). The CDR3 has 15 residues. The CDR3 spells CASTSYGTGNEKLFF. CDR3 in DNA: TGTGCCAGCACCTCATACGGGACAGGGAATGAAAAACTGTTTTTT.

CDR3: CASRVPGVVTDTQYF. For the CDR3, the DNA is TGTGCCAGCCGCGTACCGGGGGTCGTCACAGATACGCAGTATTTT. This sequence joins TRBV27 and TRBJ2-3; tentatively, D is TRBD2 (6 bases). The CDR3 loop spans 15 amino acids. In germline, CDR1 is MNHEY, CDR2 SMNVEV (reference sequence). The V end was cut by 8 bases, the J end by 2 bases, with 17 bases between.

The chain is built from TRBV7-9 and TRBJ1-3, with 8 bases that match TRBD1. CDR3 size: 19 residues. Germline V gene lookup returns CDR1 SEHNR and CDR2 FQNEAQ (reference sequence). The V gene end was trimmed by 3 bases and the J gene end by 3 bases; junction bases not matched to a gene: 16. The CDR3: CASSFFTGTGARVGNTIYF. The CDR3 nucleotides read TGTGCCAGCAGCTTTTTTACCGGGACAGGCGCAAGGGTTGGAAACACCATATATTTT.

In its sample, this clone was seen a few times. CDR3 coding DNA: TGTGCCAGCAGTCCCCCTGAGTTCGGGGGTCAAGAGACCCAGTACTTC. Its protein is CASSPPEFGGQETQYF. The rearrangement links TRBV13 to TRBJ2-5; possible D gene TRBD2, 6 bases. Germline CDR1 reads PRHDT; CDR2 reads FYEKMQ (reference sequence). V lost 6 bases, J lost 2 bases, and 19 bases lay in between. The CDR3 is 16 amino acids.

The chain couples TRBV11-2 to TRBJ2-7, with D possibly being TRBD1 (6 bases). The V end lost 3 bases, the J end lost 2 bases, and 11 bases lay between the germline ends. The CDR3 has 14 amino acids. Germline assignment: CDR1 SGHAT and CDR2 FQNNGV. The CDR3 is CASSFGQFTYEQYF. DNA of the CDR3: TGTGCCAGCAGCTTTGGACAGTTCACCTACGAGCAGTACTTC.

The chain carries TRBV25-1 and TRBJ2-1; 9 nucleotides agree with TRBD1. The CDR3 is 16 amino acids. V lost 3 bases, J lost 0 bases, and 3 bases stayed unmatched. Germline-derived CDR1 and CDR2 are MGHDK and SYGVNS. CDR3 in DNA: TGTGCCAGCAGTGATCCGACAGGGGGCTCCTACAATGAGCAGTTCTTC. Protein sequence: CASSDPTGGSYNEQFF.

A remark on this clone: Germline is not matched at one junction end, which may reflect a read error. This chain connects TRBV13 to TRBJ1-2; tentatively, D is TRBD1 (5 bases). Germline CDR1 is PRHDT and CDR2 is FYEKMQ (reference sequence). The CDR3 totals 15 residues. The CDR3 here is CASRLRRRGSGGYTF. In DNA form, the CDR3 reads TGTGCCAGCCGCTTACGCCGCCGGGGGTCGGGGGGCTACACCTTC.

This clone was counted between two and nine times. J is TRBJ2-7 and V is TRBV9, with 8 bases lining up with TRBD2. CDR3 length: 15 residues. Germline CDR1 SGDLS, CDR2 YYNGEE. V gave up 3 bases and J gave up 5 bases; unmatched junction bases: 10. The CDR3 nucleotides are TGTGCCAGCAGCGCCGGGGTAGCGGGATCTGACGAGCAGTACTTC. Amino acids: CASSAGVAGSDEQYF.

The J gene is TRBJ2-1, the V gene TRBV7-3, with TRBD1 as a possible D gene (8 bases). The CDR3 has 16 residues. Germline V gene data show CDR1 as SGHTA and CDR2 as FQGTGA. The V and J ends lost 5 bases and 2 bases respectively, with 16 bases between them. The CDR3 loop is CASSQGAGGTYNEQFF. In nucleotides, the CDR3 is TGTGCCAGCAGCCAGGGGGCCGGGGGGACCTACAATGAGCAGTTCTTC.

This chain connects TRBV11-3 to TRBJ2-3; a possible D gene is TRBD2 (5 bases). Trimming removed 1 base at V and 2 bases at J, with 16 bases between. The CDR3 spans 17 residues. Looked up from germline, CDR1 is SGHNT and CDR2 is YENEEA. CDR3 residues: CASSLVPAGGYTDTQYF. The CDR3 DNA reads TGTGCCAGCAGCTTAGTTCCCGCCGGCGGGTACACAGATACGCAGTATTTT.